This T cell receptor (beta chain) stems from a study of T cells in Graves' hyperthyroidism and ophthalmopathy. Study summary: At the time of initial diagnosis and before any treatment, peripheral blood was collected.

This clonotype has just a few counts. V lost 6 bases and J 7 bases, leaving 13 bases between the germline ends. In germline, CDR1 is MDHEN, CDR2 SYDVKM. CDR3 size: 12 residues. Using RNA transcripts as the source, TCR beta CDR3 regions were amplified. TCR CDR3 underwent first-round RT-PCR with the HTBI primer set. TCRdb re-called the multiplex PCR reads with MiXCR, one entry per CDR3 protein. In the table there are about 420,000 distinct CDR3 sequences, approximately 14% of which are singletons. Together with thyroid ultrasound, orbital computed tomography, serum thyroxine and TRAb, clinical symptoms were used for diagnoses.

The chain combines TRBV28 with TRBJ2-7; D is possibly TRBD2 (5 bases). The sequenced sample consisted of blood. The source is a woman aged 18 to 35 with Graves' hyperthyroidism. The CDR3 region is CASSPAPGEQYF. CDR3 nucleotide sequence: TGTGCCAGCAGCCCGGCCCCGGGGGAGCAGTACTTC. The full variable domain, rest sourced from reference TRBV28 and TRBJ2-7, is DVKVTQSSRYLVKRTGEKVFLECVQDMDHENMFWYRQDPGLGLRLIYFSYDVKMKEKGDIPEGYSVSREKKERFSLILESASTNQTSMYLCASSPAPGEQYFGPGTRLTVT.